The entry below gives a single T cell receptor (beta chain) sequence along with its context. The sample comes from a study of blood T cell repertoires in COVID-19. Trimming cost V 0 bases and J 0 bases, with 5 bases left between them. The V gene's germline CDR1 is GTSNPN and CDR2 SVGIG (reference sequence). The length of the CDR3 is 13 residues. Generated by immunoSEQ multiplex PCR, the TCRdb table keeps only in-frame clones and is missing some. The sample includes a few hundred thousand clones, 80% to 90% of them seen just once. V is TRBV30 and J is TRBJ1-1; no definite D call. The source of this sequence is a man aged 30 to 45 who had recovered from COVID-19. What was sequenced was PBMCs or T cells enriched from blood (not recorded which). CDR3 DNA: TGTGCCTGGAGTGTCGTTATGAACACTGAAGCTTTCTTT. It codes for CAWSVVMNTEAFF.